This T cell receptor (beta chain) was profiled in a study of blood T cell repertoires in COVID-19. Study context: From the United States, Italy and Spain came samples of acute and convalescent COVID-19. Sample material is recorded as cDNA or gDNA derived from T cells, B-cell-depleted T cells, or PBMCs.

The repertoire was sequenced with immunoSEQ multiplex PCR; TCRdb's copy has only in-frame clones and lacks some. The table records 140,000 to 150,000 clones, around four fifths of them present only once. The CDR3 loop spans 13 amino acids. V was pared by 3 bases and J by 4 bases, with 12 bases between. Germline assignment: CDR1 GTSNPN and CDR2 SVGIG (reference sequence). Researchers sorted participants into cohorts using their self-reported clinical history. In Cohort 3, a recovered donor had either two negative PCRs, clearance, or symptom resolution. The V call is TRBV30, the J call TRBJ1-2; no firm D call. The sequencing sample was made of PBMCs or T cells enriched from blood (not recorded which). This receptor was identified in a woman aged 40 to 50 who had recovered from COVID-19. The DNA for the CDR3 is TGTGCCTGGAGGACCTTCGGCGGCTATGGCTACACCTTC. This codes for CAWRTFGGYGYTF.